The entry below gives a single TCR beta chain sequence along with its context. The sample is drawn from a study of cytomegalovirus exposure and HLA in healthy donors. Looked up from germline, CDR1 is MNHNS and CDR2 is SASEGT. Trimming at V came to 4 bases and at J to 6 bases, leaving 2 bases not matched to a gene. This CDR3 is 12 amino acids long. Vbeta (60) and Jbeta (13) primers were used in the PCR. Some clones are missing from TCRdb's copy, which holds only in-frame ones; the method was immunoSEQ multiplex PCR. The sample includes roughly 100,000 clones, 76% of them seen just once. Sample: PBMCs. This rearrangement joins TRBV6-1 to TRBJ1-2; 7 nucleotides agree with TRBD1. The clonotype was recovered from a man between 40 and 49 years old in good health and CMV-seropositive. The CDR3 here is CASSAQGDGYTF. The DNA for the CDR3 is TGTGCCAGCAGTGCCCAGGGGGATGGCTACACCTTC.